These T cell receptor beta chains were read from a single sample in a study of cytomegalovirus exposure and HLA in healthy donors. Profiling relied on immunoSEQ multiplex PCR, and the TCRdb table lists in-frame clones only, not all of them. This sample yields 100,000 to 150,000 clones, of which 70% to 80% are seen a single time; approximately 2.6% belongs to the top ten. Sequencing was done on a sample of PBMCs. Receptors were obtained from a human donor in good health. Both conserved end residues are trimmed from each CDR3.

j_gene,v_gene,len,CDR3aa
TRBJ2-7,TRBV11-2,15,ASSFPASGGALREQY
TRBJ2-7,TRBV10-3,14,AISAPTSGRLYEQY
TRBJ1-5,TRBV28,12,ASSATDSNQPQH
TRBJ2-1,TRBV5-4,13,ASSIGGAGVNEQF
TRBJ2-7,TRBV30,12,AWSVGGGGEEQY
TRBJ1-2,TRBV7-2,13,ASSLAAGHNYGYT
TRBJ2-1,TRBV18,11,ASSADRGGEQF
TRBJ2-3,TRBV27,13,ASSLSRGFLGTQY
TRBJ2-5,TRBV7-2,16,ASSLMRLAGGRGETQY
TRBJ2-2,TRBV7-6,12,ASSSGQNTGELF
TRBJ2-5,TRBV7-9,15,SSSLAGTGFFWETQY
TRBJ2-3,TRBV4-1,14,ASSQGLARRTDTQY
TRBJ1-4,TRBV7-8,13,ASGYRGEGNEKLF
TRBJ1-6,TRBV9,12,ASSGTVSHSPLH
TRBJ1-2,TRBV29-1,9,SVLQGEGYT
TRBJ2-1,TRBV9,13,ASSSQGAPSNEQF
TRBJ1-1,TRBV6-5,13,ASSYSSREGTEAF
TRBJ2-7,TRBV11-2,14,ASSSEPGQGQAEQY
TRBJ1-6,TRBV5-1,12,ASSGTGVNSPLH
TRBJ1-1,TRBV29-1,11,SVEDPNTTEAF
TRBJ1-1,TRBV6-5,10,ASRAGPTEAF
TRBJ2-1,TRBV19,9,ASSSRSEQF
TRBJ2-1,TRBV6-5,13,ASSPGESSYNEQF
TRBJ1-1,TRBV19,13,ASSRAGGSNTEAF
TRBJ1-2,TRBV9,15,ASSVETGGQTVYGYT
TRBJ1-2,TRBV30,12,AWRKTGVSGGYT